The clone carrying this TCR beta chain was detected only once. The CDR3 spans 14 residues. The germline CDR1 and CDR2 sequences are MNHNS and SASEGT. The ends were cut back, 4 bases at V and 0 bases at J, with 9 bases in the middle. The record originates from a study of shared T cell receptors in the human thymus. Clones were read by immunoSEQ multiplex PCR, and TCRdb kept only the in-frame ones, dropping some. This sample has 700,000 to 750,000 clones, with 80% to 90% found just once. A further study also used this sample, focusing on human thymus T cells. As that report states: During corrective heart surgery, resections were taken, and the thymus tissue came from them. Thymic repertoires of unrelated individuals were reported in related research to overlap highly.

The TCR originated in a girl under two years old with a congenital heart defect. V is TRBV6-1 and J is TRBJ1-1; TRBD1 might be the D (5 bases). Source material: thymocytes. CDR3 coding DNA: TGTGCCAGCAGTGGGGGCAAACTGAACACTGAAGCTTTCTTT. Residues: CASSGGKLNTEAFF.